The 14 T cell receptor beta chains listed next were all sequenced from one sample in a study of blood T cell repertoires in COVID-19. TCRdb's copy holds only in-frame clones and misses some; the assay was immunoSEQ multiplex PCR. The sample lists about 89,000 clones, about four fifths occurring once. The sample was peripheral blood. The origin of the receptors is a man in his 70s with COVID-19, enrolled during active disease.

The rearrangement joins TRBV7-8 to TRBJ2-7, with D uncertain. V lost 4 bases, J lost 4 bases, and 8 bases lay in between. Germline V gene sequence: CDR1 SGHVS, CDR2 FQNEAQ. The CDR3 consists of 12 residues. In DNA, the CDR3 is TGTGCCAGCAGCTCTCTAGAATACGAGCAGTACTTC. It codes for CASSSLEYEQYF.

The chain uses TRBV6-5 and TRBJ2-1; D unclear. The length of the CDR3 is 14 residues. V gave up 6 bases and J gave up 3 bases, with 12 bases separating them. Germline values: CDR1 MNHEY, CDR2 SVGAGI. The CDR3 loop is CASRPLGIYNEQFF. Here the CDR3 DNA reads TGTGCCAGCAGACCCTTGGGCATCTACAATGAGCAGTTCTTC.

The J gene is TRBJ2-3, the V gene TRBV6-6; D is possibly TRBD2 (6 bases). Trimming removed 5 bases at V and 1 base at J, with 19 bases between. This CDR3 is built from 17 residues. Germline CDR1 is MNHNY and CDR2 is SVGAGI (reference sequence). The CDR3 DNA follows: TGTGCCAGCAGTCGATATACCCCCGGGAGCCGCACAGATACGCAGTATTTT. Protein: CASSRYTPGSRTDTQYF.

The CDR3 bases are TGTGCCAGCTCCCCAGGGACAGGAGTGAACACTGAAGCTTTCTTT. Amino acids: CASSPGTGVNTEAFF. This chain links TRBV18 with TRBJ1-1; 8 bases align to TRBD1. This CDR3 region has 15 residues. V lost 6 bases and J lost 0; bases outside the gene matches: 6. Germline CDR1 is KGHSH and CDR2 is LQKENI.

In this sample, this clone turned up once. This CDR3 reads CASRTGGEGYTF. CDR3 bases: TGTGCCAGCAGGACAGGAGGCGAGGGCTACACCTTC. This chain joins TRBV28 and TRBJ1-2; the D gene is possibly TRBD1 (6 bases). V lost 6 bases, J lost 8 bases, and 13 bases lay in between. The CDR3 runs to 12 residues. The germline V gene encodes CDR1 MDHEN and CDR2 SYDVKM.

V gene TRBV3-1 (or the pseudogene TRBV3-2) combines with J gene TRBJ1-3, with 7 bases lining up with TRBD1. The J segment lost 4 bases and the V segment lost 0 bases, leaving 12 bases of the junction unmatched. The CDR3 contains 18 residues. Germline V gene data show CDR1 as LGHDT and CDR2 as YNNKEL (reference sequence). This CDR3 reads CASSQDRAGGTLGNTIYF. CDR3 DNA sequence: TGTGCCAGCAGCCAAGATAGGGCAGGGGGAACGTTGGGAAACACCATATATTTT.

Of note for this clone: This same CDR3 is encoded by further DNA sequences in the sample. The CDR3 DNA follows: TGTGCCAGCAGTTATGGGGGTACAGGGAATCAGCCCCAGCATTTT. Translated, it gives CASSYGGTGNQPQHF. The rearrangement joins TRBV6-2 or TRBV6-3 to TRBJ1-5; TRBD1 is a possible D gene (6 bases). V gave up 3 bases and J gave up 4 bases, with 13 bases separating them. The CDR3 spans 15 residues. The germline gives CDR1 MNHEY, CDR2 SVGEGT.

There are a few counts of this clone. This chain links TRBV6-2 or TRBV6-3 with TRBJ1-2; 7 bases line up with TRBD1. V lost 5 bases to trimming and J lost 4 bases; unmatched junction nucleotides: 4. The CDR3 contains 13 residues. Germline values: CDR1 MNHEY, CDR2 SVGEGT. CDR3 DNA sequence: TGTGCCAGCAGTCAGGGGGGCGCCTATGGCTACACCTTC. This encodes CASSQGGAYGYTF.

V is TRBV9 and J is TRBJ2-3, with D unclear. CDR3 length: 15 amino acids. CDR1 is SGDLS and CDR2 is YYNGEE in the germline V gene. Trimming took off 0 bases at V and 2 bases at J, with 10 bases between the two ends. The CDR3 region has the DNA TGTGCCAGCAGCGTAGCCCTACTTAACACAGATACGCAGTATTTT. Its protein is CASSVALLNTDTQYF.

There are a few counts of this clone. The chain combines TRBV4-1 with TRBJ1-5; 8 nucleotides line up with TRBD1. The CDR3 is 15 residues long. Looked up from germline, CDR1 is MGHRA and CDR2 is YSYEKL. The V gene end was trimmed by 0 bases and the J gene end by 7 bases; junction bases not matched to a gene: 5. The CDR3 DNA is TGCGCCAGCAGCCAAGATTCGACAGGGGTCCAGCCCCAGCATTTT. Translated: CASSQDSTGVQPQHF.

This clone appeared a single time. The chain has TRBV19 and TRBJ1-5, with D perhaps TRBD1 (6 bases). The CDR3 loop spans 15 amino acids. Trimming shortened V by 7 bases and J by 7 bases, and 20 bases separated the two germline ends. From germline, CDR1 is LNHDA and CDR2 SQIVND (reference sequence). The CDR3 bases are TGTGCCAGTACCCCGGGACACCTAATGGAGCAGCCCCAGCATTTT. It translates to CASTPGHLMEQPQHF.

The sample holds a few counts of this clone. The V call is TRBV9, the J call TRBJ1-2, with TRBD1 matching over 11 bases. The V segment lost 4 bases and the J segment 3 bases; nucleotides outside the gene matches: 5. Germline assignment: CDR1 SGDLS and CDR2 YYNGEE. The CDR3 is made up of 15 amino acids. CDR3 in amino acids: CASSPQGQGDYGYTF. CDR3 DNA: TGTGCCAGCAGCCCCCAGGGACAGGGGGACTATGGCTACACCTTC.

CDR3 sequence (DNA): TGTGCCAGCAGTTTTAGCGTGACCGGGGAGCTGTTTTTT. Its protein product is CASSFSVTGELFF. The chain couples TRBV7-3 to TRBJ2-2; weak D call: TRBD2 (5 bases). Germline assignment: CDR1 SGHTA and CDR2 FQGTGA. Trimming removed 6 bases at V and 5 bases at J, with 10 bases between. This CDR3 region has 13 residues.

V and J are TRBV4-2 and TRBJ2-3; TRBD2 matches at 10 bases. Trimming cost V 3 bases and J 2 bases; bases outside gene matches: 11. The CDR3 is 18 residues long. Germline V CDR1 and CDR2: LGHNA, YNFKEQ. The CDR3 region is CASSHNPGLAKYTDTQYF. DNA of the CDR3: TGTGCCAGCAGCCATAATCCGGGACTAGCGAAATACACAGATACGCAGTATTTT.